This entry concerns a single T cell receptor (beta chain). This specimen comes from a study of monozygotic twins with inflammatory bowel disease. Through template switching, UMIs that included a 6-nucleotide sample barcode were added. After re-calling the 5' RACE reads, TCRdb lists one entry per CDR3 protein, DNA absent. Its clone listing holds about 300,000 distinct CDR3 sequences. The CDR3 is made up of 18 amino acids. The germline V gene encodes CDR1 LGHNA and CDR2 YSLEER. The clonotype comes from a human donor with ulcerative colitis or Crohn's disease, or a healthy co-twin of an affected twin (not recorded which). The V and J genes are TRBV4-3 and TRBJ2-7; the TCRdb D gene call, TRBD1, has no DNA to confirm it. Sequencing was done on a sample of blood. The CDR3 spells CASSQEGGFRDRAYEQYF.